A single sample is the source of the 9 T cell receptor beta chains below, sequenced in a study of shared clonotypes between healthy human individuals. TCRdb keeps only in-frame clones here, not all; method: immunoSEQ multiplex PCR. The data show 2.3 million or so clones, about 92% seen once. Sequenced material: naive CD4+ T cells from PBMCs. As for subset: CD45RA+ positively selected. The source is a man aged 18 to 35 in good health. Some clones in this sample may be carry-over from other donors' samples.

The rearrangement uses TRBV7-9 and TRBJ2-7, with 10 bases matching TRBD1. The CDR3 covers 14 residues. The germline gives CDR1 SEHNR, CDR2 FQNEAQ (reference sequence). Unmatched junction bases numbered 5, after V lost 3 bases and J lost 6 bases. CDR3 sequence: CASSLGQGRAEQYF. The CDR3 DNA reads TGTGCCAGCAGCTTGGGACAGGGGAGGGCCGAGCAGTACTTC.

This sequence joins TRBV7-7 and TRBJ2-2; tentatively, D is TRBD2 (5 bases). Germline CDR1 is SSHAT and CDR2 is FNYEAQ (reference sequence). This CDR3 is 16 amino acids long. Trimming cost V 1 base and J 4 bases, with 13 bases left between them. CDR3 sequence: CASSLGGLIGTGELFF. The CDR3 DNA reads TGTGCCAGCAGCTTAGGAGGGTTAATCGGCACCGGGGAGCTGTTTTTT. Full variable domain (rest looked up from reference TRBV7-7 and TRBJ2-2): GAGVSQSPRYKVTKRGQDVTLRCDPISSHATLYWYQQALGQGPEFLTYFNYEAQPDKSGLPSDRFSAERPEGSISTLTIQRTEQRDSAMYRCASSLGGLIGTGELFFGEGSRLTVL.

Only one count was recorded for this clone. The chain joins TRBV7-9 to TRBJ1-1, with D hard to call. Germline V gene sequence: CDR1 SEHNR, CDR2 FQNEAQ (reference sequence). Deletions cut 5 bases from V and 1 base from J, with 8 bases between. The CDR3 sequence is 13 residues long. DNA for the CDR3: TGTGCCAGCAGCGGCACTACGAACACTGAAGCTTTCTTT. This translates into CASSGTTNTEAFF.

As for this clone: Other DNA variants within this sample encode the same CDR3. This rearrangement joins TRBV5-1 to TRBJ1-1; unclear D gene. From germline, CDR1 is SGHRS and CDR2 YFSETQ. The CDR3 loop spans 13 amino acids. V was shortened by 5 bases and J by 1 base, with 9 bases between the two germline ends. This CDR3 is CASSSGTNTEAFF. CDR3 nucleotides: TGCGCCAGCAGTTCAGGAACGAACACTGAAGCTTTCTTT.

The chain couples TRBV5-1 to TRBJ2-2, with D perhaps matching TRBD2 (6 bases). Germline-derived CDR1 and CDR2 are SGHRS and YFSETQ. CDR3 size: 16 residues. V lost 4 bases, J lost 6 bases, and 19 bases lay in between. CDR3 bases: TGCGCCAGCAGCGGGGGGACGCTCGCTTTCGCCGGGGAGCTGTTTTTT. It specifies CASSGGTLAFAGELFF.

V is TRBV28 and J is TRBJ2-5, with 8 bases that match TRBD2. This CDR3 spans 16 amino acids. Per the germline V gene, CDR1 is MDHEN and CDR2 is SYDVKM. Trimming at V came to 4 bases and at J to 2 bases, leaving 9 bases not matched to a gene. CDR3 protein: CASSSPGLGEQETQYF. For the CDR3, the DNA is TGTGCCAGCAGTTCCCCGGGACTAGGGGAACAAGAGACCCAGTACTTC.

This clone has just one count. J is TRBJ2-1 and V is TRBV5-1, with TRBD1 matching over 8 bases. V lost 5 bases, J lost 4 bases, and 5 bases stayed unmatched. Per the germline V gene, CDR1 is SGHRS and CDR2 is YFSETQ. This CDR3 spans 14 amino acids. This CDR3 is CASRGTGEYNEQFF. CDR3 sequence (DNA): TGCGCCAGCAGAGGGACAGGCGAATACAATGAGCAGTTCTTC.

Points on this clone: The sample has other DNA sequences that encode this CDR3 too. The CDR3 loop is CSVGGGGEQYF. The CDR3 DNA reads as TGCAGCGTCGGAGGTGGGGGCGAGCAGTACTTC. The chain couples TRBV29-1 to TRBJ2-7; D assignment may be TRBD1 or TRBD2 (5 bases each). There are 11 residues in the CDR3. Trimming shortened V by 6 bases and J by 6 bases, and 12 bases separated the two germline ends. Per germline, CDR1 SQVTM and CDR2 ANQGSEA.

The chain carries TRBV5-1 and TRBJ2-1; possibly TRBD1 for D (6 bases). This CDR3 comprises 13 residues. Germline-derived CDR1 and CDR2 are SGHRS and YFSETQ. Trimming stripped 4 bases from V and 6 bases from J, with 11 bases between. The CDR3 sequence is CASSPTGSNEQFF. CDR3 nucleotides: TGCGCCAGCAGCCCTACAGGGAGCAATGAGCAGTTCTTC.